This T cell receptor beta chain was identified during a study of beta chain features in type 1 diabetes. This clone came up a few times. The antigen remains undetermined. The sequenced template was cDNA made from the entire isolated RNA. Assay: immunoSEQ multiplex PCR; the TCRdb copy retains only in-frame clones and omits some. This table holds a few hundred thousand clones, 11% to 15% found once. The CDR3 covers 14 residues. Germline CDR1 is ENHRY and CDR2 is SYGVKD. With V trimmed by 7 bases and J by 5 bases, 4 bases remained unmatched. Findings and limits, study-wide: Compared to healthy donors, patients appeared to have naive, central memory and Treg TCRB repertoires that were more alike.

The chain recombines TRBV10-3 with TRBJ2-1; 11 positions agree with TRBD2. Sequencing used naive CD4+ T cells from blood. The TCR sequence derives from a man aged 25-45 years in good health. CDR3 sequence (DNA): TGTGCCATCAATAAGGGACTAGCGGACAATGAGCAGTTCTTC. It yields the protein CAINKGLADNEQFF.